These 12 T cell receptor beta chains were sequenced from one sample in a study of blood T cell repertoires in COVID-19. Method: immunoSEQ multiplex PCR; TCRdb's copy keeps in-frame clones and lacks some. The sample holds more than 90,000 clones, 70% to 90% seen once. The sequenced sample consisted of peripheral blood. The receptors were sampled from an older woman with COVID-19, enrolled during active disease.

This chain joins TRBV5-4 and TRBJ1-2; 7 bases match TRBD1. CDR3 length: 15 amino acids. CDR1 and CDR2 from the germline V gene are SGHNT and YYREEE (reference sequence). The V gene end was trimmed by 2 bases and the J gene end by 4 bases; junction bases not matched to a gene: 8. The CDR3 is CASSFYTGVVYGYTF. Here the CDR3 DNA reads TGTGCCAGCAGCTTCTATACAGGGGTTGTCTATGGCTACACCTTC.

The CDR3 region has the DNA TGTGCCAGCAGCTTAGAAATAGGCTTCTCAGCGGGCGAGCAGTTCTTC. Amino acids: CASSLEIGFSAGEQFF. The rearrangement links TRBV11-2 to TRBJ2-1; maybe TRBD2 (6 bases). The V gene lost 0 bases and the J gene lost 10 bases, with 19 bases spanning the gap. Per the germline V gene, CDR1 is SGHAT and CDR2 is FQNNGV. The CDR3 loop spans 16 amino acids.

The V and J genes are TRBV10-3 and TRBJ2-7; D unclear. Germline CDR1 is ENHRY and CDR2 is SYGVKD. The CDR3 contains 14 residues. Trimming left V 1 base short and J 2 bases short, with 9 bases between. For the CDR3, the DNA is TGTGCCATCAGTGAGTTTGGAGATGCCTACGAGCAGTACTTC. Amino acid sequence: CAISEFGDAYEQYF.

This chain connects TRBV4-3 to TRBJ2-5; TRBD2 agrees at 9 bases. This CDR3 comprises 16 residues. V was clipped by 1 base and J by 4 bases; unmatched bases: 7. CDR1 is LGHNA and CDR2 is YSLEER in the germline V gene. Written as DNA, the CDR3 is TGCGCCAGCAGCCAAGGATTGCGGGGGGGCCGAGAGACCCAGTACTTC. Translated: CASSQGLRGGRETQYF.

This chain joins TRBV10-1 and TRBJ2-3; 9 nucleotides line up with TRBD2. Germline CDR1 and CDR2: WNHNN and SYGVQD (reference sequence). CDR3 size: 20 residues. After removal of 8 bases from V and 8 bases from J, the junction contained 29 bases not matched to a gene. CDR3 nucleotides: TGCGCCAGCGTCAGTCCCGGACCCTTTTGGGGCGCTAGCGGGGTTAGTACGCAGTATTTT. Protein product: CASVSPGPFWGASGVSTQYF.

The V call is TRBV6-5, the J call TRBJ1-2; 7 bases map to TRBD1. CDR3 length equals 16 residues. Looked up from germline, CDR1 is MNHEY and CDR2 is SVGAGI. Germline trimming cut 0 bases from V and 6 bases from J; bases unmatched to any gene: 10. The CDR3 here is CASSYSRGPPGDGYTF. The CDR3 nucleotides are TGTGCCAGCAGTTACTCGAGGGGGCCCCCCGGTGATGGCTACACCTTC.

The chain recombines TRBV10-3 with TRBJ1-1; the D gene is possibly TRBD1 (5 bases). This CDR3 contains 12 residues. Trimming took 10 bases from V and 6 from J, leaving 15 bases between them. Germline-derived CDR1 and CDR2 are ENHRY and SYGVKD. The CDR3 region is CATGGRGAEAFF. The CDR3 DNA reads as TGTGCCACGGGCGGGCGGGGGGCTGAAGCTTTCTTT.

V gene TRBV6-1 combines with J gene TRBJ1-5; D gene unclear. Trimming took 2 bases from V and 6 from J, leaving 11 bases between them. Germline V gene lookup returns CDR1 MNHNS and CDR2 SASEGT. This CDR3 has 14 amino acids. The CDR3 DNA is TGTGCCAGCAGTGAAAGTACAGCCGGTCAGCCCCAGCATTTT. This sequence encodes CASSESTAGQPQHF.

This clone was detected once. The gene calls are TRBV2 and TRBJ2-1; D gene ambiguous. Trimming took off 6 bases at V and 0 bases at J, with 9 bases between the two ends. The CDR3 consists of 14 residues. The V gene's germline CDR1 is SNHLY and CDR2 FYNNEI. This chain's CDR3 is CASSWASSYNEQFF. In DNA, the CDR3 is TGTGCCAGCAGCTGGGCCAGCTCCTACAATGAGCAGTTCTTC.

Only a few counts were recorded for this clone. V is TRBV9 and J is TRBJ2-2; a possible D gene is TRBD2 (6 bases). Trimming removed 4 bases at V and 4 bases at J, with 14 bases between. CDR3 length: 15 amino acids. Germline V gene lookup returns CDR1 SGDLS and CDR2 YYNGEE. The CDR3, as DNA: TGTGCCAGCAGCACCAGTGGGACTCGCACCGGGGAGCTGTTTTTT. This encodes CASSTSGTRTGELFF.

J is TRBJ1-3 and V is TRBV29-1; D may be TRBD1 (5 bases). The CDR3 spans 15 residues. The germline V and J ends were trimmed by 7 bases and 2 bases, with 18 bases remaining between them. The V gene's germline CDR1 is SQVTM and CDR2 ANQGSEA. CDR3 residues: CSATPSGGAGNTIYF. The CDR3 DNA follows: TGCAGCGCCACCCCTTCCGGGGGAGCTGGAAACACCATATATTTT.

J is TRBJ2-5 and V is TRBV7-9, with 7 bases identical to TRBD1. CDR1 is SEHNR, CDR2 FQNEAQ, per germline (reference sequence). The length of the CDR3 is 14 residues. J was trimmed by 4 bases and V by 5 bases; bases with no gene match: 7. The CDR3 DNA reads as TGTGCCAGCAGCCCGTGGACAGGCGGAGAGACCCAGTACTTC. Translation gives CASSPWTGGETQYF.